This T cell receptor beta chain originates from a study of cytomegalovirus exposure and HLA in healthy donors. Study results and limitations: The authors listed 150 to 200 TCR beta chains as cytomegalovirus-associated. Association with HLA alleles at 0.05 false discovery rate was found for approximately 18,000 TCR beta sequences in a later analysis.

This clone was picked up one time. Antigen unknown. PCR involved 60 Vbeta and 13 Jbeta primers. TCRdb keeps only in-frame clones here, not all; method: immunoSEQ multiplex PCR. This table has around 130,000 clones, around 85% appearing once. This clonotype was obtained from a boy between 10 and 17 years old in good health and CMV-seronegative. Sequences were obtained from PBMCs.

The CDR3 DNA reads as TGCGCCAGCAGCTTGGATCGGGTTGGCTACACCTTC. Its protein product is CASSLDRVGYTF. The gene calls are TRBV5-1 and TRBJ1-2; D remains ambiguous. V lost 0 bases and J 7 bases, leaving 7 bases between the germline ends. This CDR3 has 12 amino acids. The V gene's germline CDR1 is SGHRS and CDR2 YFSETQ.